The 18 T cell receptor beta chains presented below share a single source sample, sequenced in a study of shared clonotypes between healthy human individuals. Profiling relied on immunoSEQ multiplex PCR, and the TCRdb table lists in-frame clones only, not all of them. The data show roughly 2.5 million clones, over 85% seen once. The specimen was naive CD4+ T cells sorted from blood. Subset given: CD45RA+ positively selected. These receptors came from a young man in good health.

The CDR3, as DNA: TGTGCCAGCAGCTCCCCCCTATATATTTACACTGAAGCTTTCTTT. Translated, it gives CASSSPLYIYTEAFF. V gene TRBV13 combines with J gene TRBJ1-1; D gene unclear. V was trimmed by 4 bases and J by 3 bases, leaving 15 bases between them. The germline gives CDR1 PRHDT, CDR2 FYEKMQ (reference sequence). There are 15 residues in the CDR3.

The rearrangement links TRBV5-8 to TRBJ1-1, with a possible D match to TRBD1 (5 bases). The V gene lost 3 bases and the J gene lost 1 base, with 10 bases spanning the gap. Germline-derived CDR1 and CDR2 are SGHTS and YDEGEE. This CDR3 spans 14 amino acids. For the CDR3, the DNA is TGTGCCAGCAGCTGGGGGTTGGAGAACACTGAAGCTTTCTTT. This gives the protein CASSWGLENTEAFF.

The rearrangement joins TRBV6-1 to TRBJ1-1; TRBD1 is a possible D gene (6 bases). Per the germline V gene, CDR1 is MNHNS and CDR2 is SASEGT. The germline V and J ends were trimmed by 7 bases and 0 bases, with 9 bases remaining between them. The CDR3 spans 13 residues. The CDR3 DNA is TGTGCCAGCAATACAGGGATGAACACTGAAGCTTTCTTT. Translating gives CASNTGMNTEAFF.

This clone appeared a single time. The chain is built from TRBV4-3 and TRBJ2-1, with 10 bases identical to TRBD2. This CDR3 comprises 17 residues. The trim removed 3 bases at V and 8 bases at J, leaving 13 bases unmatched. The germline gives CDR1 LGHNA, CDR2 YSLEER. CDR3 DNA sequence: TGCGCCAGCAGCCAGGTCCTCGGGGCTAGCGGGAGCGATGAGCAGTTCTTC. Its protein product is CASSQVLGASGSDEQFF.

The CDR3 is CASSEADSGSYEQYF. The CDR3 DNA reads as TGTGCCAGCAGTGAAGCCGACTCGGGCTCCTACGAGCAGTACTTC. The chain combines TRBV6-1 with TRBJ2-7; no clear D gene. Germline V gene sequence: CDR1 MNHNS, CDR2 SASEGT. V dropped 0 bases and J dropped 0 bases, with 9 bases sitting between them. The CDR3 contains 15 residues.

The J gene is TRBJ2-3, the V gene TRBV7-9; weak D call: TRBD1 (5 bases). CDR3 length: 13 residues. V was clipped by 0 bases and J by 5 bases, with 6 bases between them. Germline V CDR1 and CDR2: SEHNR, FQNEAQ (reference sequence). The CDR3 reads CASSLAQGDTQYF. In nucleotides, the CDR3 is TGTGCCAGCAGCTTAGCGCAGGGAGATACGCAGTATTTT.

This chain uses TRBV6-6 with TRBJ1-2, with unresolved D. The ends were cut back, 5 bases at V and 7 bases at J, with 5 bases in the middle. Germline CDR1 is MNHNY and CDR2 is SVGAGI (reference sequence). The CDR3 totals 10 residues. CDR3 region: CASSRSGYTF. CDR3 nucleotide sequence: TGTGCCAGCAGTAGATCTGGCTACACCTTC.

The chain couples TRBV28 to TRBJ1-2, with 8 bases lining up with TRBD1. J was trimmed by 4 bases and V by 5 bases; bases with no gene match: 6. CDR1 and CDR2 from the germline V gene are MDHEN and SYDVKM. The CDR3 sequence is 14 residues long. CDR3 bases: TGTGCCAGCAGTCGGACAGGGTGGACCTATGGCTACACCTTC. Protein product: CASSRTGWTYGYTF.

As concerns this clone: Distinct nucleotide sequences in the sample also encode this CDR3. The chain couples TRBV7-2 to TRBJ2-1; TRBD2 aligns across 16 bases. Unmatched junction bases numbered 4, after V lost 0 bases and J lost 8 bases. The germline V gene has CDR1 SGHTA and CDR2 FQGNSA. CDR3 size: 17 residues. The CDR3 DNA is TGTGCCAGCAGCTTAGCATCGGGACTAGCGGGGGGGTATGAGCAGTTCTTC. This codes for CASSLASGLAGGYEQFF. The whole variable domain, filled in from reference TRBV7-2 and TRBJ2-1, reads GAGVSQSPSNKVTEKGKDVELRCDPISGHTALYWYRQSLGQGLEFLIYFQGNSAPDKSGLPSDRFSAERTGGSVSTLTIQRTQQEDSAVYLCASSLASGLAGGYEQFFGPGTRLTVL.

Comment on this clone: This sample also contains other DNA sequences that code for the same CDR3. Here the CDR3 DNA reads TGTGCCAGTAGAAGTAGCTCCTATAATTCACCCCTCCACTTT. Encoded protein: CASRSSSYNSPLHF. This chain links TRBV19 with TRBJ1-6, with D uncertain. V dropped 6 bases and J dropped 0 bases, with 6 bases sitting between them. Germline V gene data show CDR1 as LNHDA and CDR2 as SQIVND (reference sequence). The CDR3 is made up of 14 amino acids.

The rearrangement uses TRBV4-2 and TRBJ1-1; the match to TRBD1 covers 8 bases. V trimming: 3 bases; J trimming: 1 base; junction bases outside the gene matches: 13. The CDR3 length is 18 residues. Germline assignment: CDR1 LGHNA and CDR2 YNFKEQ. The CDR3 loop reads CASSQLGQGPIKNTEAFF. The CDR3 nucleotides read TGTGCCAGCAGCCAGCTAGGACAGGGCCCCATCAAGAACACTGAAGCTTTCTTT.

This rearrangement joins TRBV18 to TRBJ1-3, with 9 bases matching TRBD1. Per the germline V gene, CDR1 is KGHSH and CDR2 is LQKENI. This CDR3 comprises 17 residues. The junction had 7 bases not matched to a gene; V was cut back by 4 bases and J by 0 bases. As DNA, the CDR3 is TGTGCCAGCTCACGGGGACAGGGTATCTTCTCTGGAAACACCATATATTTT. Protein product: CASSRGQGIFSGNTIYF.

The V gene is TRBV7-2, the J gene TRBJ2-4; 9 nucleotides line up with TRBD2. CDR1 is SGHTA, CDR2 FQGNSA, per germline. With V trimmed by 5 bases and J by 10 bases, 15 bases remained unmatched. The CDR3 length is 16 residues. Here the CDR3 DNA reads TGTGCCAGCAGCCCCACCGGGACTAGCTACCCAGGGATTCAGTACTTC. Its protein is CASSPTGTSYPGIQYF.

J is TRBJ2-1 and V is TRBV11-2, with TRBD2 identical over 14 bases. This CDR3 spans 13 amino acids. Germline assignment: CDR1 SGHAT and CDR2 FQNNGV. V shed 8 bases and J 10 bases; nucleotides not matched to a gene: 4. The CDR3 DNA reads as TGTGCCAGCGGGACTAGCGGGAGCAGCGAGCAGTTCTTC. Translation: CASGTSGSSEQFF. The full variable domain, its missing parts supplied by reference TRBV11-2 and TRBJ2-1, is EAGVAQSPRYKIIEKRQSVAFWCNPISGHATLYWYQQILGQGPKLLIQFQNNGVVDDSQLPKDRFSAERLKGVDSTLKIQPAKLEDSAVYLCASGTSGSSEQFFGPGTRLTVL.

The sample holds one count of this clone. This rearrangement joins TRBV5-1 to TRBJ2-1; 9 bases are shared with TRBD1. CDR3 length equals 16 residues. Germline trimming cut 3 bases from V and 4 bases from J; bases unmatched to any gene: 8. Per germline, CDR1 SGHRS and CDR2 YFSETQ. Here the CDR3 DNA reads TGCGCCAGCAGCTCGGCAGGGGACAGGGTTTACAATGAGCAGTTCTTC. Translating it yields CASSSAGDRVYNEQFF.

The chain couples TRBV6-5 to TRBJ1-2; a possible D gene is TRBD1 (6 bases). Germline V lookup: CDR1 MNHEY, CDR2 SVGAGI. This CDR3 is 14 amino acids long. The V gene lost 6 bases and the J gene lost 4 bases, with 15 bases spanning the gap. This CDR3 is CASRGTSGSYGYTF. CDR3 nucleotides: TGTGCCAGCAGAGGGACATCCGGGAGCTATGGCTACACCTTC.

This clone was seen just once. The chain couples TRBV12-5 to TRBJ2-5; the D gene is possibly TRBD1 (5 bases). V gave up 5 bases and J gave up 1 base, with 5 bases separating them. This CDR3 comprises 12 residues. Germline V CDR1 and CDR2: LGHNT, FRNRAP. The DNA of the CDR3 is TGTGCTAGTGGTCAGGGCCAAGAGACCCAGTACTTC. Amino acid sequence: CASGQGQETQYF.

The V call is TRBV5-4, the J call TRBJ2-1, with D unresolved. Trimming cost V 1 base and J 8 bases, with 10 bases left between them. CDR1 is SGHNT and CDR2 is YYREEE in the germline V gene (reference sequence). CDR3 length: 13 amino acids. The CDR3 bases are TGTGCCAGCAGCTTGCCTCAACTGGATGAGCAGTTCTTC. It encodes CASSLPQLDEQFF.